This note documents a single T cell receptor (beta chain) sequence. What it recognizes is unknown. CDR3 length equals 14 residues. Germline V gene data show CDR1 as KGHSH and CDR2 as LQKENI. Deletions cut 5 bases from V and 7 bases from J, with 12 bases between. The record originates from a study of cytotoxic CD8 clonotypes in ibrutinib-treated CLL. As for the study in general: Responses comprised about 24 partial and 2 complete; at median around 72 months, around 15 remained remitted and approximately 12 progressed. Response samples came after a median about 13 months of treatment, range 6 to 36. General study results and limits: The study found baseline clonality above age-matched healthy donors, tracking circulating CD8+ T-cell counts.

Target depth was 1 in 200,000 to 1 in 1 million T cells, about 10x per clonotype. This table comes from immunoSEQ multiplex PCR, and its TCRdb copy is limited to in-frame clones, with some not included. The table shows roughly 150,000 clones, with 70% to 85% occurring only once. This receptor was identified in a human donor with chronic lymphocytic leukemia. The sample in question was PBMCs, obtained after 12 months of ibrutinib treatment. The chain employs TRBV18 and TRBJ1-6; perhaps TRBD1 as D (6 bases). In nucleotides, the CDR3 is TGTGCCAGCTCATCAGGGGCCACCAATTCACCCCTCCACTTT. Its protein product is CASSSGATNSPLHF.